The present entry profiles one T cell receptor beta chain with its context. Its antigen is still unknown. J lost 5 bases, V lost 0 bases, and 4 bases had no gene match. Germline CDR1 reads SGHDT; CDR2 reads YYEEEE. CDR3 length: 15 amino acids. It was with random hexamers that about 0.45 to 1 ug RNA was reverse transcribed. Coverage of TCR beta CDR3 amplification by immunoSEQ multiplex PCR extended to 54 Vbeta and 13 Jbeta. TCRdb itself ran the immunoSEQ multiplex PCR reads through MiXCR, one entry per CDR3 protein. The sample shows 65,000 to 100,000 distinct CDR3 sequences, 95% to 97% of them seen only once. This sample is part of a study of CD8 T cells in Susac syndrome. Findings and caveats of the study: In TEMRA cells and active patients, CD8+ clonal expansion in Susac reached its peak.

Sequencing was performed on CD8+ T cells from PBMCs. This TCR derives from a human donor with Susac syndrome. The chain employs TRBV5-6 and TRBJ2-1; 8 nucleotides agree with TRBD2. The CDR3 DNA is TGTGCCAGCAGCTTGGGCGGGAGGAACAACAATGAGCAGTTCTTC. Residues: CASSLGGRNNNEQFF.